Presented here are 17 T cell receptor beta chains from one specimen sequenced in a study of blood T cell repertoires in COVID-19. Sequencing was performed with immunoSEQ multiplex PCR; in TCRdb, only in-frame clones are kept and a portion is missing. The sample holds a few hundred thousand clones, 88% seen once. The source material was peripheral blood. The receptors stem from a woman aged 30 to 39 who had recovered from COVID-19.

The V call is TRBV28, the J call TRBJ2-7; 8 nucleotides line up with TRBD1. With 7 bases clipped from V and 3 bases from J, the junction kept 5 bases outside the gene matches. Per germline, CDR1 MDHEN and CDR2 SYDVKM. This CDR3 has 13 amino acids. The CDR3 DNA reads as TGTGCCAGCAAGACAGGGGTCATCTACGAGCAGTACTTC. Its translation: CASKTGVIYEQYF.

This clone showed up just once. The genes are TRBV27 and TRBJ1-5; 12 bases map to TRBD1. The CDR3 consists of 16 residues. V lost 5 bases to trimming and J lost 6 bases; unmatched junction nucleotides: 8. Germline values: CDR1 MNHEY, CDR2 SMNVEV (reference sequence). CDR3 sequence reads: CASSRTGTGGGQPQHF. CDR3 bases: TGTGCCAGCAGTAGAACCGGGACAGGGGGCGGTCAGCCCCAGCATTTT.

The V gene is TRBV29-1, the J gene TRBJ1-2; 8 bases align to TRBD1. The J segment lost 6 bases and the V segment lost 2 bases, leaving 8 bases of the junction unmatched. The CDR3 loop spans 14 amino acids. Germline values: CDR1 SQVTM, CDR2 ANQGSEA. The DNA for the CDR3 is TGCAGCGTTGAACCGGCAGCGGACAGGGATGGCTACACCTTC. It codes for CSVEPAADRDGYTF.

The chain is built from TRBV7-2 and TRBJ1-1; D remains ambiguous. The V end lost 0 bases, the J end lost 6 bases, and 5 bases lay between the germline ends. CDR1 and CDR2 from the germline V gene are SGHTA and FQGNSA. The CDR3 has 12 amino acids. This chain's CDR3 is CASSLAAAEAFF. In DNA, the CDR3 is TGTGCCAGCAGCTTAGCCGCGGCTGAAGCTTTCTTT.

The J gene is TRBJ1-2, the V gene TRBV2; D might be TRBD1 (5 bases). In germline, CDR1 is SNHLY, CDR2 FYNNEI. V gave up 2 bases and J gave up 3 bases, with 10 bases separating them. This CDR3 is built from 14 residues. CDR3 region: CASSELGADYGYTF. The CDR3 bases are TGTGCCAGCAGTGAACTAGGGGCGGACTATGGCTACACCTTC.

The rearrangement links TRBV2 to TRBJ1-5; D not certain. V lost 1 base to trimming and J lost 6 bases, with 7 bases between them. This CDR3 has 13 residues. Looked up from germline, CDR1 is SNHLY and CDR2 is FYNNEI. As DNA, the CDR3 is TGTGCCAGCAGTGAAGGAGGTGGTCAGCCCCAGCATTTT. Protein: CASSEGGGQPQHF.

The chain carries TRBV16 and TRBJ2-1, with TRBD2 identical over 14 bases. This CDR3 is built from 17 residues. V shed 2 bases and J 4 bases; nucleotides not matched to a gene: 4. The germline V gene encodes CDR1 KGHSY and CDR2 FQNENV. CDR3 in DNA: TGTGCCAGCAGCCAAGGGACTAGCGGGGGAATTTACAATGAGCAGTTCTTC. This translates into CASSQGTSGGIYNEQFF. The complete variable domain, with remaining parts taken from reference TRBV16 and TRBJ2-1, reads GEEVAQTPKHLVRGEGQKAKLYCAPIKGHSYVFWYQQVLKNEFKFLISFQNENVFDETGMPKERFSAKCLPNSPCSLEIQATKLEDSAVYFCASSQGTSGGIYNEQFFGPGTRLTVL.

The rearrangement uses TRBV27 and TRBJ2-1, with D possibly matching TRBD2 (6 bases). Looked up from germline, CDR1 is MNHEY and CDR2 is SMNVEV (reference sequence). This CDR3 comprises 14 residues. V was cut by 4 bases and J by 5 bases, with 12 bases left in between. CDR3 in amino acids: CASSSVDYNNEQFF. DNA of the CDR3: TGTGCCAGCAGTTCCGTGGACTATAACAATGAGCAGTTCTTC.

The V call is TRBV27, the J call TRBJ2-3; TRBD2 agrees at 7 bases. CDR1 is MNHEY, CDR2 SMNVEV, per germline (reference sequence). V lost 5 bases, J lost 2 bases, and 4 bases stayed unmatched. The length of the CDR3 is 14 residues. The CDR3 DNA sequence: TGTGCCAGCAGTAGGCGGGGGACCACAGATACGCAGTATTTT. This codes for CASSRRGTTDTQYF.

This sequence joins TRBV28 and TRBJ1-5; 8 bases line up with TRBD1. V lost 7 bases to trimming and J lost 5 bases; unmatched junction nucleotides: 7. The CDR3 loop spans 14 amino acids. The germline V gene encodes CDR1 MDHEN and CDR2 SYDVKM. CDR3 DNA sequence: TGTGCCAGCATTAGTCAGGGGGCCTATCAGCCCCAGCATTTT. This sequence encodes CASISQGAYQPQHF.

The chain links TRBV2 to TRBJ1-5, with 12 nucleotides matching TRBD1. The V gene end was trimmed by 2 bases and the J gene end by 7 bases; junction bases not matched to a gene: 9. The CDR3 runs 17 residues. In germline, CDR1 is SNHLY, CDR2 FYNNEI. CDR3 sequence: CASSETHGTGGRQPQHF. The CDR3 nucleotides read TGTGCCAGCAGTGAAACGCACGGGACAGGGGGCCGACAGCCCCAGCATTTT.

The J gene is TRBJ2-2, the V gene TRBV6-1, with TRBD2 matching 10 bases. Germline V gene data show CDR1 as MNHNS and CDR2 as SASEGT. J was trimmed by 5 bases and V by 4 bases; bases with no gene match: 1. This CDR3 region has 14 residues. The CDR3 loop reads CASSVAGGTGELFF. CDR3 bases: TGTGCCAGCAGTGTAGCGGGGGGTACCGGGGAGCTGTTTTTT.

V usage is TRBV6-5 and J usage is TRBJ2-1; 10 nucleotides align to TRBD2. Germline CDR1 is MNHEY and CDR2 is SVGAGI. Trimming removed 0 bases from V and 5 bases from J; junction bases left unmatched: 4. This CDR3 is built from 16 residues. This CDR3 reads CASSYSWTSGDNEQFF. The CDR3, as DNA: TGTGCCAGCAGTTACTCGTGGACTAGCGGTGACAATGAGCAGTTCTTC.

This chain links TRBV2 with TRBJ1-4; 7 bases agree with TRBD1. The CDR3 length is 13 residues. Germline V gene sequence: CDR1 SNHLY, CDR2 FYNNEI. V was pared by 7 bases and J by 6 bases, with 5 bases of the junction left unmatched. CDR3 residues: CASNRDSYEKLFF. The CDR3 DNA sequence: TGTGCCAGCAACCGGGACAGCTATGAAAAACTGTTTTTT.

In this sample, this clone turned up once. V gene TRBV9 combines with J gene TRBJ2-7; tentative D call: TRBD2 (5 bases). The germline CDR1 and CDR2 sequences are SGDLS and YYNGEE. This CDR3 has 14 amino acids. V shed 0 bases and J shed 1 base, with 8 bases lying between them. CDR3 amino acids: CASSVDGSSYEQYF. For the CDR3, the DNA is TGTGCCAGCAGCGTAGATGGGAGTTCCTACGAGCAGTACTTC.

This chain links TRBV7-6 with TRBJ1-1; TRBD1 might be the D (6 bases). This CDR3 has 15 amino acids. CDR1 is SGHVS, CDR2 FNYEAQ, per germline. V lost 0 bases, J lost 1 base, and 9 bases lay in between. CDR3 sequence (DNA): TGTGCCAGCAGCTTAGCGACCAGGGGGAACACTGAAGCTTTCTTT. Its protein is CASSLATRGNTEAFF.

This sequence joins TRBV6-5 and TRBJ1-2; maybe TRBD1 (5 bases). Germline values: CDR1 MNHEY, CDR2 SVGAGI. The CDR3 spans 14 residues. The V and J ends lost 5 bases and 3 bases respectively, with 13 bases between them. CDR3 coding DNA: TGTGCCAGCAGTCCTCGGGGGGGGTACTATGGCTACACCTTC. Its protein product is CASSPRGGYYGYTF.